Following are 8 T cell receptor beta chains from one sample sequenced in a study of T cell responses to AZD1222 COVID-19 vaccine. The method was immunoSEQ multiplex PCR; TCRdb's version includes in-frame clones alone and lacks a portion of them. The sample carries roughly 130,000 clones, 75% to 90% recorded once. The sample consisted of peripheral blood, taken on day 0 of AZD1222 vaccination. The receptors shown here come from an adult in good health.

The chain is built from TRBV3-1 (or the pseudogene TRBV3-2) and TRBJ2-5, with a possible D match to TRBD2 (5 bases). This CDR3 spans 13 amino acids. Germline loops: CDR1 LGHDT, CDR2 YNNKEL (reference sequence). Trimming took 2 bases from V and 7 from J, leaving 11 bases between them. Here the CDR3 DNA reads TGTGCCAGCAGCCAAATCACTCGGGGGACCCAGTACTTC. Its translation is CASSQITRGTQYF.

This sequence joins TRBV3-1 (or the pseudogene TRBV3-2) and TRBJ2-7, with D uncertain. Trimming stripped 1 base from V and 7 bases from J, with 5 bases between. The CDR3 has 11 residues. CDR1 is LGHDT and CDR2 is YNNKEL in the germline V gene (reference sequence). CDR3 bases: TGTGCCAGCAGCCAAGTGGGAGAGCAGTACTTC. This encodes CASSQVGEQYF.

The chain recombines TRBV19 with TRBJ1-5; the D is unclear. Germline CDR1 is LNHDA and CDR2 is SQIVND (reference sequence). V lost 5 bases, J lost 5 bases, and 16 bases lay in between. The CDR3 length is 15 residues. The CDR3 here is CASSRPGRRDQPQHF. The CDR3 nucleotides are TGTGCCAGTAGTCGCCCGGGTCGGAGGGATCAGCCCCAGCATTTT.

The genes are TRBV5-1 and TRBJ1-4; D gene ambiguous. Germline-derived CDR1 and CDR2 are SGHRS and YFSETQ. V was cut by 0 bases and J by 2 bases, with 5 bases left in between. CDR3 length: 14 residues. The CDR3, as DNA: TGCGCCAGCAGCTTGGCGGGGACTAATGAAAAACTGTTTTTT. It yields the protein CASSLAGTNEKLFF.

V is TRBV10-3 and J is TRBJ2-1; D is unclear. Germline CDR1 reads ENHRY; CDR2 reads SYGVKD. V gave up 0 bases and J gave up 6 bases, with 18 bases separating them. The CDR3 loop spans 17 amino acids. The CDR3 region has the DNA TGTGCCATCAGTGAGTCCGCATTTGCAGGAGACTCCAATGAGCAGTTCTTC. Protein: CAISESAFAGDSNEQFF.

The V call is TRBV6-4, the J call TRBJ1-6, with D hard to call. Germline V gene lookup returns CDR1 MRHNA and CDR2 SNTAGT. The CDR3 consists of 13 residues. Between the trimmed V and J ends, which lost 4 bases and 4 bases, there was a span of 5 bases. CDR3 nucleotides: TGTGCCAGCAGTGTAACATATAATTCACCCCTCCACTTT. Translating gives CASSVTYNSPLHF.

The chain couples TRBV7-2 to TRBJ1-1; TRBD1 is a possible D gene (5 bases). The length of the CDR3 is 14 residues. Germline lookup yields CDR1 SGHTA and CDR2 FQGNSA. V shed 1 base and J shed 5 bases, with 11 bases lying between them. The CDR3 loop reads CASSLVGTSTEAFF. CDR3 coding DNA: TGTGCCAGCAGCTTAGTCGGGACGTCAACTGAAGCTTTCTTT.

The sample holds a few counts of this clone. The chain carries TRBV7-2 and TRBJ1-2, with 7 nucleotides matching TRBD1. The CDR3 contains 17 residues. From germline, CDR1 is SGHTA and CDR2 FQGNSA. J lost 1 base, V lost 5 bases, and 13 bases had no gene match. CDR3 nucleotides: TGTGCCAGCAGCCTTAGGGGGCAGGGGAGGAGTAACTATGGCTACACCTTC. The encoded protein is CASSLRGQGRSNYGYTF.